The clone carrying this T cell receptor beta chain was seen at least ten times. The antigen is unknown. The data were taken from a study of T cells in Graves' hyperthyroidism and ophthalmopathy. Amplified regions were TCR beta CDR3 sequences from RNA transcripts. Researchers ran a first-round RT-PCR on the TCR CDR3 using the HTBI primer set. TCRdb reprocessed the multiplex PCR reads with MiXCR, giving one entry per CDR3 protein. Seen here are around 600,000 distinct CDR3 sequences, about 15% observed once, and the top ten hold 9.5% to 15%. Study-level results: Ophthalmopathy and stable hyperthyroidism were told apart by a 13 V-J model. It was a median roughly six months before onset that the model predicted ophthalmopathy.

Subjects with ophthalmopathy showed a Clinical Activity Score no lower than 3, a NOSPECS grade no lower than 4, and a duration shorter than 3 months. Diagnosis relied on clinical symptoms, serum thyroxine and TRAb, thyroid ultrasound and orbital computed tomography. Germline CDR1 MDHEN, CDR2 SYDVKM. With 3 bases removed from V and 0 bases from J, the gap between germline ends came to 18 bases. This CDR3 has 18 residues. The source material was blood. The sequence derives from a woman in her forties or fifties with Graves' ophthalmopathy. The gene calls are TRBV28 and TRBJ2-1, with D hard to call. CDR3 sequence: CASSFGILVPSSYNEQFF. Written as DNA, the CDR3 is TGTGCCAGCAGTTTTGGAATTCTGGTCCCGAGCTCCTACAATGAGCAGTTCTTC.